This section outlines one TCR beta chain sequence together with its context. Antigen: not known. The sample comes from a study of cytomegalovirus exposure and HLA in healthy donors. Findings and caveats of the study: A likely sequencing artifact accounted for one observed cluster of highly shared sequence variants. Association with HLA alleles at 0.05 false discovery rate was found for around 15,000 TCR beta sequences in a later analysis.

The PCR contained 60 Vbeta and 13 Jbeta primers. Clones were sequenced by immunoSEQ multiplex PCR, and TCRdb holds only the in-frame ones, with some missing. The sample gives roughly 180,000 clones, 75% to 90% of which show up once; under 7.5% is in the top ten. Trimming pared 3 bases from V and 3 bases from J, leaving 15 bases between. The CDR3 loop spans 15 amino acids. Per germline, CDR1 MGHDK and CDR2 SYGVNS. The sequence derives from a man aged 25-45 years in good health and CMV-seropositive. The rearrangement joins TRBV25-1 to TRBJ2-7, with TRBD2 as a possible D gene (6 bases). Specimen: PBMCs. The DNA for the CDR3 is TGTGCCAGCAGTGATTCAACTAGCCCTCGCTACGAGCAGTACTTC. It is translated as CASSDSTSPRYEQYF.